These 10 T cell receptor beta chains originate from one sample sequenced in a study of OX40 agonist ivuxolimab in advanced cancers. Profiling relied on immunoSEQ multiplex PCR, and the TCRdb table lists in-frame clones only, not all of them. In the table there are more than 50,000 clones, roughly 86% of which are singletons. The material was CD4+ or CD8+ T cells sorted from blood, obtained in a trial of the OX40 agonist ivuxolimab. These receptor sequences come from an adult with an advanced solid tumor such as melanoma, head and neck, liver or kidney cancer.

The chain is built from TRBV2 and TRBJ1-2; 10 bases are shared with TRBD1. The CDR3 runs to 16 residues. Germline V gene data show CDR1 as SNHLY and CDR2 as FYNNEI. V dropped 7 bases and J dropped 0; count of bases not matched to a gene: 8. In DNA form, the CDR3 reads TGTGCCAGCACCGACAGGGGGCCTTTAGCTAACTATGGCTACACCTTC. Translation: CASTDRGPLANYGYTF.

The chain recombines TRBV6-1 with TRBJ2-5; the D is unclear. V lost 4 bases to trimming and J lost 0 bases, with 9 bases between them. Germline-derived CDR1 and CDR2 are MNHNS and SASEGT. The CDR3 extends over 14 amino acids. The CDR3 reads CASSGIGYQETQYF. In DNA form, the CDR3 reads TGTGCCAGCAGTGGTATAGGGTACCAAGAGACCCAGTACTTC.

With regard to this clone: The missing conserved phenylalanine or tryptophan at the end of this CDR3 makes a read error likely. The V gene is TRBV4-1, the J gene TRBJ1-6; tentative D call: TRBD1 (5 bases). Germline V gene sequence: CDR1 MGHRA, CDR2 YSYEKL. The CDR3 is made up of 16 amino acids. V was cut by 6 bases and J by 5 bases, with 17 bases left in between. CDR3 DNA: TGCGCCAGCAGACTTTTCGTCAGGGCTAATAATTCACCCCTCCACCTT. Encoded protein: CASRLFVRANNSPLHL.

The J gene is TRBJ2-3, the V gene TRBV27; TRBD1 aligns across 11 bases. Unmatched junction bases numbered 4, after V lost 0 bases and J lost 5 bases. From germline, CDR1 is MNHEY and CDR2 SMNVEV (reference sequence). This CDR3 comprises 16 residues. DNA of the CDR3: TGTGCCAGCAGTTTATCCGGGACAGGGGGTTTAGATACGCAGTATTTT. Its translation: CASSLSGTGGLDTQYF.

The genes are TRBV6-5 and TRBJ2-7; the D gene is possibly TRBD1 (5 bases). CDR1 MNHEY and CDR2 SVGAGI come from the germline V gene. This CDR3 is 15 amino acids long. V gave up 5 bases and J gave up 3 bases, with 17 bases separating them. Here the CDR3 reads CASSGEVGVLYEQYF. The CDR3 DNA reads TGTGCCAGCAGTGGCGAGGTAGGGGTCCTCTACGAGCAGTACTTC.

This clone was observed a few times. This specimen includes other DNA sequences encoding the same CDR3. This rearrangement joins TRBV27 to TRBJ1-2; a weak D match, TRBD1 (6 bases). Germline V gene lookup returns CDR1 MNHEY and CDR2 SMNVEV (reference sequence). V lost 2 bases, J lost 3 bases, and 7 bases lay in between. The CDR3 has 13 amino acids. The CDR3 reads CASSLAGDYGYTF. CDR3 coding DNA: TGTGCCAGCAGTTTAGCAGGGGACTATGGCTACACCTTC.

The V gene is TRBV2, the J gene TRBJ2-1; TRBD2 matches 8 bases. Trimming removed 8 bases from V and 6 bases from J; junction bases left unmatched: 12. This CDR3 is 15 amino acids long. Germline V gives CDR1 SNHLY, CDR2 FYNNEI. The CDR3 spells CASGTSGGALNEQFF. The CDR3 nucleotides are TGTGCCAGCGGGACTAGTGGGGGGGCCCTCAATGAGCAGTTCTTC.

Remarks on this clone: This sample includes further DNA sequences coding for the same CDR3. V gene TRBV27 combines with J gene TRBJ2-3, with D perhaps being TRBD1 or TRBD2 (5 bases each). The V and J ends lost 2 bases and 0 bases respectively, with 12 bases between them. This CDR3 region has 16 residues. CDR1 and CDR2 (germline): MNHEY, SMNVEV (reference sequence). This CDR3 reads CASSLTSGGSTDTQYF. CDR3 nucleotides: TGTGCCAGCAGTTTAACTAGTGGGGGTAGCACAGATACGCAGTATTTT.

V and J are TRBV6-4 and TRBJ2-5; 7 nucleotides line up with TRBD1. Per the germline V gene, CDR1 is MRHNA and CDR2 is SNTAGT. V lost 3 bases and J lost 5; bases outside the gene matches: 12. The CDR3 has 16 residues. In DNA, the CDR3 is TGTGCCAGCAGTGAAGCGTGGAAAGGGGGCCGGGAGACCCAGTACTTC. This encodes CASSEAWKGGRETQYF.

The gene calls are TRBV7-2 and TRBJ2-1; 7 bases line up with TRBD1. The CDR3 sequence is 15 residues long. V was pared by 5 bases and J by 4 bases, with 8 bases of the junction left unmatched. Germline CDR1 and CDR2: SGHTA and FQGNSA. The CDR3 is CASSPLQGVYNEQFF. CDR3 DNA: TGTGCCAGCAGCCCCCTGCAGGGGGTTTACAATGAGCAGTTCTTC.